This T cell receptor (beta chain) came from a study of blood T cell repertoires in COVID-19. About the research overall: Acute-phase and convalescent COVID-19 samples originated in the United States, Italy and Spain. T cells, B-cell-depleted T cells, or PBMCs provided the cDNA or gDNA that served as material.

V was pared by 4 bases and J by 4 bases, with 13 bases between. The CDR3 runs 13 residues. Per the germline V gene, CDR1 is GTSNPN and CDR2 is SVGIG (reference sequence). Original handling: Estimates of nucleated cell counts were drawn from the amplification of reference gene primers. The data were produced by immunoSEQ multiplex PCR, yet TCRdb's version contains in-frame clones alone and is incomplete. V and J calls and clone size are as listed in that table; D and trimming were resolved from the DNA. The profile shows 200,000 to 250,000 clones, about 83% of them singletons. Sequenced sample: peripheral blood. This receptor was taken from a woman in her forties or fifties with active or convalescent COVID-19. The rearrangement links TRBV30 to TRBJ1-1; D is ambiguous. CDR3 sequence reads: CAWTPKGGTEAFF. Written as DNA, the CDR3 is TGTGCCTGGACCCCGAAAGGAGGCACTGAAGCTTTCTTT.